This TCR beta chain was documented in a study of blood T cell repertoires in COVID-19. Study context: The samples span acute and convalescent COVID-19 from the United States, Italy and Spain. T cells, B-cell-depleted T cells, or PBMCs supplied cDNA or gDNA.

Per the study methods: Reference gene primer amplification gave estimated nucleated cell counts. The repertoire was sequenced with immunoSEQ multiplex PCR; TCRdb's copy has only in-frame clones and lacks some. Clone size and the V and J calls come from that table; the DNA yielded D and trimming. Among 450,000 to 500,000 clones listed, approximately 85% were seen once. The germline gives CDR1 LNHDA, CDR2 SQIVND (reference sequence). V was shortened by 4 bases and J by 7 bases, with 17 bases between the two germline ends. The CDR3 runs 15 residues. Sequences were obtained from peripheral blood. This TCR was recovered from a human donor in a cohort sampled during active COVID-19. This chain joins TRBV19 and TRBJ2-1, with D possibly TRBD2 on 6 matching bases. CDR3 in DNA: TGTGCCAGTAGTAAGGAGGGAGCCATAGAAAATGAGCAGTTCTTC. This sequence encodes CASSKEGAIENEQFF.